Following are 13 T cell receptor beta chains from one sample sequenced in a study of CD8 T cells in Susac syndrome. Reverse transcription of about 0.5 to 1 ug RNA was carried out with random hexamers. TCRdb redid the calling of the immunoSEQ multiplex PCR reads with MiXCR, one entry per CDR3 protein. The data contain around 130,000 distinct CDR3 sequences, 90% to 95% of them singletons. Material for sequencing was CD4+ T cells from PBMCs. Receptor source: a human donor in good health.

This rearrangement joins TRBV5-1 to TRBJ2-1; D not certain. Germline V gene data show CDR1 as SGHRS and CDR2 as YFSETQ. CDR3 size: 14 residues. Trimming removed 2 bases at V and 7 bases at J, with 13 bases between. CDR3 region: CASSFGPVGNEQFF. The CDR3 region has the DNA TGCGCCAGCAGCTTTGGACCAGTGGGGAATGAGCAGTTCTTC.

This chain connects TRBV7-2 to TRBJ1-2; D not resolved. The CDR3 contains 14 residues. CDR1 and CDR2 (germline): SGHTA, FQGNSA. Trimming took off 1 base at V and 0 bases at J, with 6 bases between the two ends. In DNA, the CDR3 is TGTGCCAGCAGCTTAGACGGTTCTAACTATGGCTACACCTTC. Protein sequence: CASSLDGSNYGYTF.

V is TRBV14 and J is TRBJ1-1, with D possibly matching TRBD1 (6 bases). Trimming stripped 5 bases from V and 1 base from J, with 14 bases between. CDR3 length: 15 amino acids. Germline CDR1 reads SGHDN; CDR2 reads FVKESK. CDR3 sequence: CASSALDSPNTEAFF. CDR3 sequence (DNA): TGTGCCAGCAGCGCCCTGGACAGCCCGAACACTGAAGCTTTCTTT.

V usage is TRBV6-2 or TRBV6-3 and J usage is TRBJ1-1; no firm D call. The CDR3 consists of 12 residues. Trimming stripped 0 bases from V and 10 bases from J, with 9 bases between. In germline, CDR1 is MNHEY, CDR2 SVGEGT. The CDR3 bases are TGTGCCAGCAGTTACTCGACCCTTGGAGCTTTCTTT. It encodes CASSYSTLGAFF.

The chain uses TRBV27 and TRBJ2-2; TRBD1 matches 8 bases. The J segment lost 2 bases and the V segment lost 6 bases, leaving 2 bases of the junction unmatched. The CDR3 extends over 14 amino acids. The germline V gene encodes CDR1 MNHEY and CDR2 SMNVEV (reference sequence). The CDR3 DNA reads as TGTGCCAGCAGGGGGACAGGCAACACCGGGGAGCTGTTTTTT. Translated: CASRGTGNTGELFF.

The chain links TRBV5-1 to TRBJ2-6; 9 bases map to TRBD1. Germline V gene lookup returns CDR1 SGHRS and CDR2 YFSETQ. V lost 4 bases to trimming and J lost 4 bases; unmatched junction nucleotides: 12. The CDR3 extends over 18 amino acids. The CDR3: CASSRTGTGKSGANVLTF. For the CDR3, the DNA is TGCGCCAGCAGCCGGACCGGGACAGGGAAGTCGGGGGCCAACGTCCTGACTTTC.

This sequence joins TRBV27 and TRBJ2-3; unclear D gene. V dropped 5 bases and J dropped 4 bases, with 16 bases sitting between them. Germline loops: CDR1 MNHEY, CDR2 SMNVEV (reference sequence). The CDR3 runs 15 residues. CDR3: CASSRGYWVPDTQYF. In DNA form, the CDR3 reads TGTGCCAGCAGTCGCGGCTACTGGGTCCCAGATACGCAGTATTTT.

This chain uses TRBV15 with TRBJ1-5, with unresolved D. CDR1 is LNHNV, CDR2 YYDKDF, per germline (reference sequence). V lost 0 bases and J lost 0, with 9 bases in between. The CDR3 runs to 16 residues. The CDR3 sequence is CATSRDMYGSNQPQHF. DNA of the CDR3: TGTGCCACCAGCAGAGATATGTACGGTAGCAATCAGCCCCAGCATTTT.

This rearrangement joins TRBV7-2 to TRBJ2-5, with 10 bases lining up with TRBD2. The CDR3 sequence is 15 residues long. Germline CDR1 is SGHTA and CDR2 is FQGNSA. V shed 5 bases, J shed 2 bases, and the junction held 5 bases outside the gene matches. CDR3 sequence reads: CASSTLAGLQETQYF. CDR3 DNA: TGTGCCAGCAGCACACTAGCGGGACTACAAGAGACCCAGTACTTC.

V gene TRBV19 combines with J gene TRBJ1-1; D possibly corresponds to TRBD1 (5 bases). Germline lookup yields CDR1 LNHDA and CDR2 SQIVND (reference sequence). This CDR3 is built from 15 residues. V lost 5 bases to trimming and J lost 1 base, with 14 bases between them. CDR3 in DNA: TGTGCCAGTAGTCCGGCGGGACCCAGGAACACTGAAGCTTTCTTT. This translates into CASSPAGPRNTEAFF. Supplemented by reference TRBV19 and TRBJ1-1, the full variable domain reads DGGITQSPKYLFRKEGQNVTLSCEQNLNHDAMYWYRQDPGQGLRLIYYSQIVNDFQKGDIAEGYSVSREKKESFPLTVTSAQKNPTAFYLCASSPAGPRNTEAFFGQGTRLTVV.

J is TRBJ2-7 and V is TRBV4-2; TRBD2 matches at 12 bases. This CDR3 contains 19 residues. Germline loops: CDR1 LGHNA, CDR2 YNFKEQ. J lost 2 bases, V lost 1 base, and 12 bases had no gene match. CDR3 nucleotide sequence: TGTGCCAGCAGCCAAGCCCCCACTAGCGGGAGGTTACTCGCCTACGAGCAGTACTTC. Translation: CASSQAPTSGRLLAYEQYF.

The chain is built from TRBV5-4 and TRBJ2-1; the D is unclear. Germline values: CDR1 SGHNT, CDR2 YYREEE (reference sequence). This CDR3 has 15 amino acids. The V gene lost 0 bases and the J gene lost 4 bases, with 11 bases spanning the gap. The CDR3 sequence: CASSLAFDKYNEQFF. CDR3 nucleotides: TGTGCCAGCAGCTTGGCCTTCGACAAATACAATGAGCAGTTCTTC.

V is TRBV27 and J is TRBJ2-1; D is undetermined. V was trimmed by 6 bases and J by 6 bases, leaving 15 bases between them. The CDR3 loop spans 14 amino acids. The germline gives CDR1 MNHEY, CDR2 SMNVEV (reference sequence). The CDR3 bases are TGTGCCAGCAGAAGAATACCCGGCTTCAATGAGCAGTTCTTC. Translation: CASRRIPGFNEQFF.